The following is a T cell receptor beta chain sequence with its context. Its antigen is not identified. The CDR3 has 16 residues. Germline V lookup: CDR1 LGHNA, CDR2 YSLEER. Trimming removed 0 bases from V and 0 bases from J, with 11 bases in between. This sample stems from a study of a mutant IDH1 vaccine in newly diagnosed glioma. Across the study: Vaccination began 4-6 weeks post radiotherapy alone, or with temozolomide cycles. Previous treatment comprised radiotherapy, temozolomide, or both, mostly both. Regarding the study as a whole: Changes to the top peripheral T cell clonotypes appeared unrelated to pseudoprogression.

Generated by immunoSEQ multiplex PCR, the TCRdb table keeps only in-frame clones and is missing some. This table has 56,000 or so clones, approximately 76% appearing once. The sample's time point: week 47, end of study. Every vaccination contained 300 ug of the mutant IDH1 20-mer peptide and was paired with topical imiquimod. This material consisted of PBMCs, taken from a glioma patient whose treatment included an IDH1 peptide vaccine. V usage is TRBV4-3 and J usage is TRBJ1-2; D remains unclear. This clonotype originated in a middle-aged woman with glioma. Some clones in this sample may be carry-over from other donors' samples. CDR3: CASSQDSLPSNYGYTF. CDR3 sequence (DNA): TGCGCCAGCAGCCAAGACAGCCTCCCTTCTAACTATGGCTACACCTTC.